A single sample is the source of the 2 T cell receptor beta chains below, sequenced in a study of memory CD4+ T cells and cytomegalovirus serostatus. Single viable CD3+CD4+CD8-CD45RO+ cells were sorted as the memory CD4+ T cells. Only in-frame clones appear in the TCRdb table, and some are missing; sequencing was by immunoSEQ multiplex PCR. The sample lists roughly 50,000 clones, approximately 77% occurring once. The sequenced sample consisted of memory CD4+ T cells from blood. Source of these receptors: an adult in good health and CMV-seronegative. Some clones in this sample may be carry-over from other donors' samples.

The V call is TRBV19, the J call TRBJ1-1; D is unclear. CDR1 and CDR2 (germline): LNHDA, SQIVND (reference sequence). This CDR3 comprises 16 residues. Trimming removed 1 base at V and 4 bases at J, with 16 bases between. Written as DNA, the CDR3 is TGTGCCAGTAGTATAGGGGTAGTACAGCCAGGCACTGAAGCTTTCTTT. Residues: CASSIGVVQPGTEAFF.

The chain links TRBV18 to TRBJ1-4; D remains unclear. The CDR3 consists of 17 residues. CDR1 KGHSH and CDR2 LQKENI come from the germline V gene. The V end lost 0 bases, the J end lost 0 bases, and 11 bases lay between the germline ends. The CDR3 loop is CASSPPKKGATNEKLFF. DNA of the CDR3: TGTGCCAGCTCACCACCGAAAAAGGGCGCAACTAATGAAAAACTGTTTTTT.